This T cell receptor beta chain was observed in a study of cytomegalovirus exposure and HLA in healthy donors (dated by TCRdb to between 2016 and 2019). For context, the study as a whole: An earlier analysis of 587 of the donors reported 276 Gb of sequence data and 95 million to 140 million unique TCR beta sequences obtained from roughly 180 million T cells. Roughly 300 gigabases of sequencing data and approximately 85 million unique TCR sequences were included in an early release covering several hundred HLA-typed donors. Of the 350 to 450 genotyped donors, 65% to 90% fell in the genetic ancestry cluster associated with self-reported Caucasian donors. The study aimed to test whether signatures of past pathogen exposure could be identified by cataloging public T cell receptors. The T cell repertoires of several hundred subjects were profiled by immunosequencing and related to cytomegalovirus serostatus. In addition to the first cohort of approximately 670 subjects, a separate validation cohort of some 120 different subjects was used. To predict cytomegalovirus infection status, the study combined high-throughput TCR immunosequencing, statistical association of individual TCRs with disease status, and machine learning. In a later analysis, previously published TCR beta repertoires from roughly 710 donors were re-analyzed and high-resolution HLA genotyping was added so that TCR occurrence patterns could be studied. Rather than drawing on any new phenotypic data, the later analysis identified candidate immune exposures from TCR beta sequences and the way those sequences occurred across donors. An earlier analysis of 587 of the donors used high-throughput TCR beta sequencing to judge whether each TCR beta V gene segment behaved as functional or pseudogenic. Donor age, sex, ethnicity and CMV serostatus were collected together with the repertoire data. In a later genetic analysis, genome-wide SNP genotypes for 398 of the 666 donors were used, and that subset was treated as a discovery cohort. Every repertoire in the discovery cohort had been generated on one and the same sequencing platform. HLA typing included class I and class II loci at four-digit resolution. The number of donors typed differed by locus, with about 620-630 for A, B, C, DRB1 and DQB1, 522 for DQA1, approximately 570 for DPA1, and approximately 470 for DPB1. A few DR-DQ haplotypes were handled as single units for association and clustering because linkage in the cohort was strong. Across approximately 400 genotyped donors of the cohort, an average of approximately 220,000 unique TCR beta nucleotide sequences per donor were sequenced, and 15% to 20% of those sequences were non-productive.

As encoded in the germline V gene, CDR1 is MDHEN while CDR2 is SYDVKM. Deletion took 4 bases off V and 1 base off J, with a span of 14 bases between the germline ends. The CDR3 covers 16 residues, taking in both the cysteine and the phenylalanine. Kept here is only the CDR3 DNA, which spans 48 bases and is read in frame from base 1. Overall study results and their limits: CMV serostatus was the only immune exposure information available for the cohort. Most CMV-associated TCR beta chains appeared to be HLA-restricted in a later analysis, and the HLA associations seemed to be driven largely by CMV exposure. Because the 87-base-pair reads could not distinguish some IMGT-functional V segments, including TRBV6-2 and TRBV6-3, those segments were excluded. Because HLA typing was missing for some donors at each locus, association tests included only the typed subset. According to a later genetic analysis, donors in an Asian-associated ancestry cluster had fewer N-insertions in productive TCRs than the approximately 650-donor mean. Sequencing depth was assumed to be roughly uniform across donors in the presence/absence analyses, though that assumption may not hold. Only TCR beta chains were sequenced in this cohort, and the absence of alpha or paired-chain data limited detectable features. In an earlier analysis of around 600 of the donors, most TCR beta V segments appeared in productive rearrangements about 87% or about 30% of the time, broadly matching IMGT annotations. In a later analysis, several top co-occurrence clusters were reported to appear linked to parvovirus B19, influenza, CMV and Epstein-Barr virus. Specific HLA alleles were associated with 18,000 or so TCR beta sequences at a false discovery rate of 0.05 in a later analysis. The sequencing pipeline was judged likely to have produced a cluster of highly shared sequence variants as a technical artifact. In vitro tests confirmed that a few of the cytomegalovirus-associated TCR beta chains recognize cytomegalovirus antigens. An association between a missense DCLRE1C variant and V-gene and J-gene trimming of TCR beta chains was found in a later genetic analysis and replicated in an independent cohort. A later analysis found that TCR association rates varied across HLA loci, with DRB1 alleles showing the most associated TCRs and HLA-C alleles the fewest. In both the original and validation cohorts, the classifier was reported to diagnose cytomegalovirus status with high specificity and sensitivity. In the study, roughly 160 TCR beta chains were listed as associated with cytomegalovirus. Assigning TCR associations to individual alleles was difficult when HLA alleles, especially DR and DQ, strongly co-occurred. In a later analysis, HLA-associated TCR beta chains were found to be more clonally expanded and to have lower generation probabilities than equally common non-associated chains. According to the authors, the approach could potentially be generalized to other disease states and immunological phenotypes. A further reported finding was that TCR beta sequences accurately predicted the HLA-A and HLA-B alleles for most subjects in the first cohort. Correlated functional status among segregating V segments might reflect linkage disequilibrium, but an unknown experimental factor could not be ruled out. Most TCR sequences were observed very rarely across donors, whereas some public TCRs were present in many individuals. The earlier analysis of fewer than 750 of the donors excluded around 17 rarely observed V segments, including chromosome 9 orphons, because counts were too low.

The library came from the immunoSEQ multiplex PCR assay. The multiplex PCR relied on a mix of 60 forward primers for TCR Vbeta segments and 13 reverse primers for TCR Jbeta segments. A multiplex PCR assay on genomic DNA amplified the CDR3 region of rearranged TCR beta genes. Amplified TCR beta libraries were sequenced as 87-base-pair reads on the Illumina HiSeq System. The original methods were these. In a later analysis, 70 million to 95 million unique TCR beta chains were counted across the 666 repertoires, and roughly 11 million of these chains were shared by at least two donors. Raw reads were error-corrected and collapsed into unique sequences by a nearest-neighbor algorithm in which closely related sequences were merged to remove PCR and sequencing errors. CDR3 sequences were aligned to IMGT reference sequences to assign V, D and J gene segments. For a sequence to be retained, at least a six-nucleotide match to both a V gene segment and a J gene segment was required. Rearrangements were classified as productive when the CDR3 lacked stop codons and remained in frame with V and J, and all other rearrangements were classified as non-productive. Following IMGT convention, CDR3 was defined as the stretch from the second conserved V-encoded cysteine up to the conserved J-encoded phenylalanine. The earlier analysis of some 600 of the donors excluded sequences that lacked an unambiguous match to a single V gene segment. An earlier analysis of around 600 of the donors classified V segments as functional when productive rearrangements were above 56.7% and as segregating when the standard deviation between donors was above 5%. A statistical classification framework was built for diagnosing cytomegalovirus status from the catalog of TCR beta chain sequences. In a later analysis, TCR nucleotide sequences were compared against IMGT/GENE-DB human TR gene sequences so that V and J genes could be assigned. The TCRdist pipeline was used in a later analysis to assign CDR3 sequences and most-parsimonious VDJ recombination scenarios. In a later analysis, each TCR beta chain was defined by its CDR3 amino acid sequence together with its V-gene family, and reads lacking a unique V-gene family were excluded. To address suspected cross-contamination and a sequencing artifact, a later analysis removed some 620 highly shared, low-generation-probability nucleotide sequences. In a later analysis, a clonal expansion index was calculated for each public chain from normalized within-repertoire ranks of inferred template counts. A later analysis computed generation probabilities with a VDJ recombination model fitted to out-of-frame rearrangements, and checked the results against IGoR. Hypergeometric tests were used in a later analysis to score TCR-TCR, TCR-HLA and TCR-CMV co-occurrence, with a repertoire-size bias correction applied to the TCR pairs. False discovery rates were estimated in a later analysis by permuting HLA or CMV assignments 20 times. In a later analysis, co-occurring TCRs were grouped using DBSCAN, and TCRdist sequence similarity was added for clustering within HLA-allele-positive subsets. Repertoires with fewer than 30,000 or more than 120,000 public chains were left out of co-occurrence clustering, as were about five repertoires with anomalous nucleotide sharing. TCRdb obtained this table from immuneACCESS and retained in-frame rearrangements with V and J assigned. These tables miss some clones; where compared with another copy, unresolved V genes account for less than half of the shortfall, and the remainder is unexplained. The V and J calls and clone size are taken from that table; D and trimming were inferred from the DNA. The table for this sample records 150,000 or so clones. The ten top clones hold about 1.7% of the sample.

The cohort was made up of 650 to 700 healthy bone marrow donors. Cohort members were all nominally healthy when sampled, although unrecorded immune exposures were likely present. The donor was CMV seronegative and was included in the group of 352 seronegative cohort members. Every donor gave a peripheral blood sample, and the peripheral blood mononuclear cells from that sample were used for TCR beta sequencing. Genomic DNA extraction from the blood cell samples was performed with the Qiagen DNeasy Blood Extraction Kit. As for this clone: The target of this receptor is not known.

This receptor was obtained from a woman between 45 and 65 years old in good health and CMV-seronegative. The sequencing input was PBMCs. The V and J segments used are TRBV28 and TRBJ2-4; matching of 5 bases hints at TRBD2 as the D gene. The CDR3: CASSSPGSLAKNIQYF. The bases are TGTGCCAGCAGTTCTCCTGGGAGTCTGGCCAAAAACATTCAGTACTTC.